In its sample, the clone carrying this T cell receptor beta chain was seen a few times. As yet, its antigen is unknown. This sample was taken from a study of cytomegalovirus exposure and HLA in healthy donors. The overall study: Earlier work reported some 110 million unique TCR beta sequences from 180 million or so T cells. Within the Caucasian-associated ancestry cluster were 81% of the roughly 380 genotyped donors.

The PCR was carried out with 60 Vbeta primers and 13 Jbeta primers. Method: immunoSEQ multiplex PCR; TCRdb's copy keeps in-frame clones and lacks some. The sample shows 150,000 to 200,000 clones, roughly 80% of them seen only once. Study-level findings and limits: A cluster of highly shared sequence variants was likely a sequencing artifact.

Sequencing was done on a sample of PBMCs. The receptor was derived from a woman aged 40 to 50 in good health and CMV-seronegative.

For the CDR3, the DNA is TGTGCCAGCAGCGACAGGGGACAAGCTTTCTTT. It is translated as CASSDRGQAFF. The rearrangement uses TRBV6-7 and TRBJ1-1, with 8 bases that match TRBD1. TRBV6-7 is an ORF for which the function is uncertain. V was pared by 6 bases and J by 9 bases, with 3 bases of the junction left unmatched. This CDR3 contains 11 residues.